Listed here are 27 T cell receptor beta chains from one sample, sequenced in a study of blood T cells in healthy people across ages. PCR was performed a second time for about 7 to 12 cycles using a sample-barcoded 5' primer and a J-beta primer mix. TCRdb reprocessed the 5' RACE reads via MiXCR and lists one record per CDR3 protein. This sample has about 620,000 distinct CDR3 sequences, with roughly 20% found just once. The sample consisted of blood. Source of these receptors: a man in his 70s in good health.

This rearrangement joins TRBV16 to TRBJ2-5; no clear D. CDR3 length: 14 amino acids. V was pared by 3 bases and J by 2 bases, with 10 bases between. CDR1 is KGHSY, CDR2 FQNENV, per germline. CDR3 bases: TGTGCCAGCAGCCAGTCGCCCGGACAAGAGACCCAGTACTTC. Protein: CASSQSPGQETQYF.

This clonotype was detected a few times. This chain connects TRBV10-3 to TRBJ2-2; 9 positions match TRBD2. Germline loops: CDR1 ENHRY, CDR2 SYGVKD. This CDR3 is 15 amino acids long. The V segment lost 2 bases and the J segment 6 bases; nucleotides outside the gene matches: 4. The CDR3 here is CAISETSGPAGELFF. The CDR3 coding sequence is TGTGCCATCAGTGAGACTAGCGGGCCGGCCGGGGAGCTGTTTTTT.

The sample holds a few counts of this clonotype. The genes are TRBV3-1 and TRBJ2-7; 13 bases agree with TRBD2. V gave up 1 base and J gave up 6 bases; unmatched junction bases: 6. The length of the CDR3 is 16 residues. Per the germline V gene, CDR1 is LGHDT and CDR2 is YNNKEL (reference sequence). CDR3 protein: CASSQARTSGSCEQYF. The CDR3 DNA sequence: TGTGCCAGCAGCCAAGCCCGGACTAGCGGGAGCTGCGAGCAGTACTTC.

The CDR3 is CASGPGGGTDTQYF. CDR3 nucleotides: TGTGCCAGCGGCCCAGGTGGGGGTACAGATACGCAGTATTTT. This sequence joins TRBV12-3 or TRBV12-4 and TRBJ2-3, with D tentatively TRBD1 or TRBD2 (5 bases each). The CDR3 totals 14 residues. V dropped 8 bases and J dropped 3 bases, with 15 bases sitting between them.

The chain links TRBV3-1 to TRBJ1-1; D remains unclear. V lost 0 bases and J lost 0, with 5 bases in between. The CDR3 contains 14 residues. Germline V gene data show CDR1 as LGHDT and CDR2 as YNNKEL (reference sequence). This chain's CDR3 is CASSQDWMNTEAFF. CDR3 sequence (DNA): TGTGCCAGCAGCCAAGATTGGATGAACACTGAAGCTTTCTTT. Supplemented by reference TRBV3-1 and TRBJ1-1, the full variable domain reads DTAVSQTPKYLVTQMGNDKSIKCEQNLGHDTMYWYKQDSKKFLKIMFSYNNKELIINETVPNRFSPKSPDKAHLNLHINSLELGDSAVYFCASSQDWMNTEAFFGQGTRLTVV.

The J gene is TRBJ2-3, the V gene TRBV10-3, with 10 bases matching TRBD1. CDR1 ENHRY and CDR2 SYGVKD come from the germline V gene. Losses at the gene ends were 6 bases for V and 6 bases for J; bases not matched to a gene: 9. This CDR3 has 15 amino acids. CDR3 loop: CAISTLDRGPDTQYF. CDR3 nucleotides: TGTGCCATCAGCACCTTAGACAGGGGGCCTGATACGCAGTATTTT.

This clonotype has a count of ten or more. This sequence joins TRBV12-3 or TRBV12-4 and TRBJ2-5; 13 bases match TRBD2. The CDR3 has 17 amino acids. The junction had 9 bases not matched to a gene; V was cut back by 3 bases and J by 5 bases. The CDR3 region is CASSFPPGTSGKETQYF. In nucleotides, the CDR3 is TGTGCCAGCAGTTTTCCCCCCGGGACTAGCGGGAAGGAGACCCAGTACTTC.

The V and J genes are TRBV9 and TRBJ2-5; 7 bases align to TRBD2. This CDR3 comprises 15 residues. Germline lookup yields CDR1 SGDLS and CDR2 YYNGEE. V shed 3 bases, J shed 6 bases, and the junction held 11 bases outside the gene matches. CDR3: CASSANGEGLQTQYF. The CDR3 DNA reads TGTGCCAGCAGCGCCAACGGGGAGGGTTTGCAGACCCAGTACTTC.

V and J are TRBV4-1 and TRBJ2-5; D uncertain. The J call is in doubt because the DNA end fits TRBJ2-7 better. The CDR3 loop spans 15 amino acids. Germline loops: CDR1 MGHRA, CDR2 YSYEKL. The DNA of the CDR3 is TGCGCCAGCAGCCAAGAGCATAGAGTAAGCTACGAGCAGTACTTC. This sequence encodes CASSQEHRVSYEQYF.

Only a few counts were recorded for this clonotype. V usage is TRBV20-1 and J usage is TRBJ2-1, with 10 bases fitting TRBD2. The CDR3 is 16 amino acids. Germline V gene sequence: CDR1 DFQATT, CDR2 SNEGSKA (reference sequence). Trimming at V came to 3 bases and at J to 5 bases, leaving 10 bases not matched to a gene. The chain's CDR3 is CSASLLGTSDNNEQFF. CDR3 nucleotide sequence: TGCAGTGCTAGCCTTCTTGGGACTAGCGACAACAATGAGCAGTTCTTC.

The V gene is TRBV20-1, the J gene TRBJ1-5; the D is unclear. The CDR3 is 14 residues long. Germline V lookup: CDR1 DFQATT, CDR2 SNEGSKA (reference sequence). Trimming shortened V by 6 bases and J by 8 bases, and 20 bases separated the two germline ends. The chain's CDR3 is CSALPDGGVEPQHF. Here the CDR3 DNA reads TGCAGTGCGCTCCCGGACGGTGGTGTGGAGCCCCAGCATTTT.

This chain connects TRBV20-1 to TRBJ2-7, with TRBD1 matching 7 bases. In germline, CDR1 is DFQATT, CDR2 SNEGSKA (reference sequence). CDR3 size: 14 residues. V shed 6 bases, J shed 1 base, and the junction held 9 bases outside the gene matches. CDR3 in amino acids: CSADRELHSYEQYF. DNA of the CDR3: TGCAGTGCCGACAGGGAGCTTCATTCCTACGAGCAGTACTTC.

This clonotype occurred a few times. The chain employs TRBV3-1 and TRBJ2-3; maybe TRBD2 (5 bases). Trimming removed 1 base from V and 9 bases from J, with 26 bases in between. The CDR3 extends over 18 amino acids. Germline values: CDR1 LGHDT, CDR2 YNNKEL (reference sequence). CDR3 loop: CASSQAPGLAGGPWTQYF. The CDR3, as DNA: TGTGCCAGCAGCCAAGCCCCCGGGTTAGCAGGAGGCCCCTGGACGCAGTATTTT.

There are a few counts of this clonotype. Just one base apart from a much larger clone, this may be a read error. The chain is built from TRBV12-3 or TRBV12-4 and TRBJ2-3; D is possibly TRBD1 (5 bases). The CDR3 covers 14 residues. V lost 5 bases to trimming and J lost 0 bases, with 9 bases between them. CDR3 loop: CASSVRVSTDTQYF. In nucleotides, the CDR3 is TGTGCCAGCAGTGTCAGGGTTAGCACAGATACGCAGTATTTT.

V is TRBV30 and J is TRBJ1-5; D perhaps matches TRBD1 (5 bases). This CDR3 is built from 14 residues. CDR1 and CDR2 from the germline V gene are GTSNPN and SVGIG (reference sequence). The germline V and J ends were trimmed by 1 base and 1 base, with 8 bases remaining between them. CDR3 sequence: CAWSGAGSNQPQHF. CDR3 DNA sequence: TGTGCCTGGAGTGGGGCAGGGAGCAATCAGCCCCAGCATTTT. Full variable domain (remainder filled in from reference TRBV30 and TRBJ1-5): SQTIHQWPATLVQPVGSPLSLECTVEGTSNPNLYWYRQAAGRGLQLLFYSVGIGQISSEVPQNLSASRPQDRQFILSSKKLLLSDSGFYLCAWSGAGSNQPQHFGDGTRLSIL.

This clonotype was recorded a few times. This sequence joins TRBV10-3 and TRBJ2-7; D is perhaps TRBD1 (5 bases). Trimming left V 5 bases short and J 5 bases short, with 13 bases between. The germline gives CDR1 ENHRY, CDR2 SYGVKD. The CDR3 length is 13 residues. The CDR3 region is CAISTNQGNEQYF. The CDR3 DNA reads TGTGCCATCAGTACGAATCAGGGAAACGAGCAGTACTTC.

The chain has TRBV28 and TRBJ1-4, with D possibly TRBD1 on 6 matching bases. V lost 1 base to trimming and J lost 6 bases, with 12 bases between them. Germline CDR1 and CDR2: MDHEN and SYDVKM. The CDR3 is 15 amino acids. The CDR3 coding sequence is TGTGCCAGCAGTTTATCAGGGGCTGGATATGAAAAACTGTTTTTT. Translation: CASSLSGAGYEKLFF.

This clonotype has at least ten counts. V is TRBV7-9 and J is TRBJ2-5, with 11 bases lining up with TRBD2. The germline V gene has CDR1 SEHNR and CDR2 FQNEAQ (reference sequence). V trimming: 5 bases; J trimming: 2 bases; junction bases outside the gene matches: 4. The CDR3 is 15 residues long. CDR3 bases: TGTGCCAGCAGCCGGACTAGCGGGTGGCAAGAGACCCAGTACTTC. It codes for CASSRTSGWQETQYF. Drawing the rest from reference TRBV7-9 and TRBJ2-5, the complete variable domain is DTGVSQNPRHKITKRGQNVTFRCDPISEHNRLYWYRQTLGQGPEFLTYFQNEAQLEKSRLLSDRFSAERPKGSFSTLEIQRTEQGDSAMYLCASSRTSGWQETQYFGPGTRLLVL.

The V call is TRBV20-1, the J call TRBJ2-5; a weak D match, TRBD2 (5 bases). Germline V gene sequence: CDR1 DFQATT, CDR2 SNEGSKA (reference sequence). The length of the CDR3 is 14 residues. V gave up 4 bases and J gave up 11 bases, with 23 bases separating them. The CDR3 nucleotides are TGCAGTGCTACACACACCAGCGGAACTCTCGGGCAGTACTTC. Its translation is CSATHTSGTLGQYF.

The gene calls are TRBV14 and TRBJ2-1; 7 positions match TRBD2. V trimming: 2 bases; J trimming: 0 bases; junction bases outside the gene matches: 4. The length of the CDR3 is 16 residues. From germline, CDR1 is SGHDN and CDR2 FVKESK. CDR3 loop: CASSQLAASSYNEQFF. Here the CDR3 DNA reads TGTGCCAGCAGCCAACTAGCGGCAAGCTCCTACAATGAGCAGTTCTTC.

In this sample, this clonotype turned up a few times. The chain links TRBV7-8 to TRBJ2-1; D gene uncertain. Germline V CDR1 and CDR2: SGHVS, FQNEAQ. V lost 3 bases and J 3 bases, leaving 6 bases between the germline ends. This CDR3 is built from 13 residues. CDR3 in amino acids: CASSLELYNEQFF. The CDR3, as DNA: TGTGCCAGCAGCTTGGAGCTCTACAATGAGCAGTTCTTC.

This clonotype came up a few times. V is TRBV12-3 or TRBV12-4 and J is TRBJ2-1; 10 nucleotides match TRBD1. CDR3 size: 16 residues. V shed 3 bases and J 5 bases; nucleotides not matched to a gene: 7. DNA for the CDR3: TGTGCCAGCAGTTTTAGTGGGACAGGGGTGAACAATGAGCAGTTCTTC. It translates to CASSFSGTGVNNEQFF.

The chain has TRBV30 and TRBJ1-5; 7 positions match TRBD1. The CDR3 is 17 residues long. V dropped 1 base and J dropped 2; count of bases not matched to a gene: 11. CDR1 is GTSNPN and CDR2 is SVGIG in the germline V gene (reference sequence). Here the CDR3 DNA reads TGTGCCTGGAGTGATGCACAGGGGAAAGGGCGCAATCAGCCCCAGCATTTT. This translates into CAWSDAQGKGRNQPQHF.

This clonotype turned up a few times. V is TRBV2 and J is TRBJ2-7, with 13 bases matching TRBD2. The J segment lost 2 bases and the V segment lost 8 bases, leaving 9 bases of the junction unmatched. Per the germline V gene, CDR1 is SNHLY and CDR2 is FYNNEI. The CDR3 is 16 amino acids. CDR3 protein: CASSTPGTSGTYEQYF. CDR3 nucleotides: TGTGCCAGCTCAACCCCCGGGACTAGCGGGACCTACGAGCAGTACTTC.

This clonotype was counted between two and nine times. Relative to the germline gene, one junction end is altered; a read error may explain this. The J gene is TRBJ2-1, the V gene TRBV10-1; TRBD1 agrees at 11 bases. CDR3 length: 15 residues. The V gene's germline CDR1 is WNHNN and CDR2 SYGVQD (reference sequence). CDR3 loop: CAGSDRTGGNNEQFF. For the CDR3, the DNA is TGCGCCGGCAGTGATAGGACAGGGGGCAACAATGAGCAGTTCTTC.

In the case of this clonotype: A read error may explain this, as a much larger clone is one base away. V and J are TRBV5-5 and TRBJ2-3; the match to TRBD2 covers 9 bases. With 0 bases clipped from V and 4 bases from J, the junction kept 15 bases outside the gene matches. The CDR3 totals 19 residues. Germline V gene data show CDR1 as SGHKS and CDR2 as YYEKEE (reference sequence). The CDR3 DNA is TGTGCCAGCAGCTTGGCCGCTAGCGGGATGGCGACTAGCGCAGATACGCAGTATTTT. Residues: CASSLAASGMATSADTQYF.

This clonotype was observed many times. The rearrangement joins TRBV3-1 to TRBJ1-4, with TRBD1 as a possible D gene (5 bases). Germline V CDR1 and CDR2: LGHDT, YNNKEL (reference sequence). V was clipped by 4 bases and J by 2 bases, with 8 bases between them. The CDR3 has 14 residues. CDR3 sequence (DNA): TGTGCCAGCAGCCCGGGGGTTACTAATGAAAAACTGTTTTTT. Its protein product is CASSPGVTNEKLFF.